This T cell receptor beta chain stems from a study of cytomegalovirus exposure and HLA in healthy donors. Study information: Researchers found that more than 70% of over 350 genotyped donors fell within the Caucasian-associated ancestry cluster. Study findings and constraints: 16,951 TCR beta sequences were associated with HLA alleles at 0.05 false discovery rate in a later analysis. A later analysis showed HLA-associated TCR beta chains outstripping equally common others in clonal expansion.

As concerns this clone: Its cognate antigen is unknown.

The PCR made use of 60 Vbeta and 13 Jbeta primers. As processed by the authors: In a later analysis, of about 80 million unique beta chains, roughly 11 million appeared in at least two donors. Using immunoSEQ multiplex PCR, the repertoire was profiled, and TCRdb retains in-frame clones only, with some absent. V, J and clone size are those of that table, while D and trimming were read from the DNA. Of more than 95,000 clones listed, roughly 79% were seen once; the top ten hold roughly 6%. Looked up from germline, CDR1 is SEHNR and CDR2 is FQNEAQ (reference sequence). The CDR3 extends over 16 amino acids. Trimming took 6 bases from V and 4 from J, leaving 18 bases between them.

This clonotype was obtained from a man aged 55-75 years in good health and CMV-seropositive. The rearrangement joins TRBV7-9 to TRBJ2-2, with D tentatively TRBD2 (5 bases). The sequencing input was PBMCs. CDR3: CASRHPVEGPTGELFF. CDR3 bases: TGTGCCAGCAGGCATCCTGTAGAGGGTCCCACCGGGGAGCTGTTTTTT. The variable domain in full, completed from reference TRBV7-9 and TRBJ2-2, reads DTGVSQNPRHKITKRGQNVTFRCDPISEHNRLYWYRQTLGQGPEFLTYFQNEAQLEKSRLLSDRFSAERPKGSFSTLEIQRTEQGDSAMYLCASRHPVEGPTGELFFGEGSRLTVL.